The 21 T cell receptor beta chains given below trace back to one sample, sequenced in a study of neoadjuvant anti-PD-1 for oral cavity cancer. Sequencing was performed with immunoSEQ multiplex PCR; in TCRdb, only in-frame clones are kept and a portion is missing. The sample lists tens of thousands of clones, about 83% seen once, with less than 4% in the top ten. The specimen comprised PBMCs, sampled before nivolumab (anti-PD-1) treatment. These receptors were taken from a person aged 40 to 85 with oral cavity squamous cell carcinoma.

The chain uses TRBV5-1 and TRBJ1-3; TRBD1 agrees at 8 bases. Per germline, CDR1 SGHRS and CDR2 YFSETQ. The CDR3 consists of 16 residues. V trimming: 4 bases; J trimming: 1 base; junction bases outside the gene matches: 7. The CDR3 DNA sequence: TGCGCCAGCAGCCTCGTCGGACAGGGTTCTGGAAACACCATATATTTT. Its translation: CASSLVGQGSGNTIYF.

The J gene is TRBJ2-1, the V gene TRBV5-4; 9 bases line up with TRBD1. The CDR3 covers 15 residues. Germline trimming cut 5 bases from V and 5 bases from J; bases unmatched to any gene: 8. Germline CDR1 and CDR2: SGHNT and YYREEE (reference sequence). This chain's CDR3 is CASRSDRGGHNEQFF. The CDR3 DNA sequence: TGTGCCAGCAGGTCGGACAGGGGCGGCCACAATGAGCAGTTCTTC.

This clone was seen a handful of times. A read error may produce the germline difference seen at one junction end. The rearrangement uses TRBV30 and TRBJ2-2, with D perhaps matching TRBD1 (6 bases). The CDR3 has 13 residues. Germline CDR1 and CDR2: GTSNPN and SVGIG (reference sequence). The CDR3 sequence: CAWTVANTGELFF. In DNA form, the CDR3 reads TGTGCTTGGACAGTGGCGAACACCGGGGAGCTGTTTTTT.

This chain uses TRBV6-1 with TRBJ2-7; D might be TRBD1 or TRBD2, each matching 5 bases. CDR3 length: 14 amino acids. Germline V gene sequence: CDR1 MNHNS, CDR2 SASEGT. The V gene lost 6 bases and the J gene lost 3 bases, with 15 bases spanning the gap. The CDR3 region has the DNA TGTGCCAGCAGGAGGGGAGCTGCCGACTACGAGCAGTACTTC. Translation: CASRRGAADYEQYF.

The chain recombines TRBV14 with TRBJ1-1; TRBD1 is a possible D gene (5 bases). V was trimmed by 2 bases and J by 1 base, leaving 8 bases between them. The CDR3 consists of 14 residues. From germline, CDR1 is SGHDN and CDR2 FVKESK. The CDR3 coding sequence is TGTGCCAGCAGCCAAACTGACAGGAACACTGAAGCTTTCTTT. It encodes CASSQTDRNTEAFF.

The V call is TRBV5-1, the J call TRBJ2-3; the match to TRBD1 covers 10 bases. This CDR3 contains 17 residues. Germline values: CDR1 SGHRS, CDR2 YFSETQ. The junction had 14 bases not matched to a gene; V was cut back by 0 bases and J by 10 bases. DNA of the CDR3: TGCGCCAGCAGCTTGGACGGGACAGGGGCCAGTTGGGAGGCGCAGTATTTT. This codes for CASSLDGTGASWEAQYF.

The rearrangement uses TRBV19 and TRBJ2-7; the D is unclear. CDR1 is LNHDA, CDR2 SQIVND, per germline (reference sequence). This CDR3 is 14 amino acids long. V shed 5 bases and J shed 1 base, with 12 bases lying between them. CDR3 bases: TGTGCCAGTAGTTCTCTAACGAAATCCTACGAGCAGTACTTC. It translates to CASSSLTKSYEQYF.

The chain recombines TRBV5-1 with TRBJ2-5, with 15 positions matching TRBD2. Germline values: CDR1 SGHRS, CDR2 YFSETQ. CDR3 length: 17 amino acids. V lost 4 bases to trimming and J lost 4 bases; unmatched junction nucleotides: 8. For the CDR3, the DNA is TGCGCCAGCAGCCTCGGGACTAGCGGGAGGATCTTAGAGACCCAGTACTTC. Its protein product is CASSLGTSGRILETQYF.

This clone has just a few counts. This chain connects TRBV5-6 to TRBJ2-7, with 8 bases matching TRBD1. V gave up 4 bases and J gave up 4 bases; unmatched junction bases: 7. Germline V gene sequence: CDR1 SGHDT, CDR2 YYEEEE. CDR3 length equals 14 residues. The CDR3 DNA reads as TGTGCCAGCAGCCTGGACAGGGAAAAATACGAGCAGTACTTC. As protein: CASSLDREKYEQYF.

J is TRBJ1-5 and V is TRBV28, with D possibly matching TRBD1 (5 bases). Germline CDR1 is MDHEN and CDR2 is SYDVKM. CDR3 length: 15 amino acids. Deletions cut 5 bases from V and 2 bases from J, with 13 bases between. The CDR3 spells CASSRAGGGNQPQHF. The CDR3 DNA reads as TGTGCCAGCAGTAGGGCCGGGGGGGGCAATCAGCCCCAGCATTTT.

Of note for this clone: The identical CDR3 is also encoded by other nucleotide sequences in the sample. This chain links TRBV2 with TRBJ2-1; 9 bases are shared with TRBD2. This CDR3 has 15 residues. CDR1 and CDR2 from the germline V gene are SNHLY and FYNNEI. The V and J ends lost 6 bases and 2 bases, in that order; junction bases with no gene match: 5. The CDR3 sequence is CASRGLAGAYNEQFF. The DNA for the CDR3 is TGTGCCAGCAGGGGACTAGCTGGGGCCTACAATGAGCAGTTCTTC.

The V call is TRBV19, the J call TRBJ1-2, with 7 bases aligning to TRBD1. J was trimmed by 4 bases and V by 5 bases; bases with no gene match: 7. In germline, CDR1 is LNHDA, CDR2 SQIVND (reference sequence). The CDR3 contains 14 residues. DNA of the CDR3: TGTGCCAGTAGTCCAGGGACAGTCGCCTATGGCTACACCTTC. As protein: CASSPGTVAYGYTF.

V gene TRBV19 combines with J gene TRBJ2-3; D possibly uses TRBD1 or TRBD2 (5 bases each). Germline-derived CDR1 and CDR2 are LNHDA and SQIVND (reference sequence). CDR3 length equals 13 residues. V was shortened by 3 bases and J by 3 bases, with 7 bases between the two germline ends. CDR3 nucleotide sequence: TGTGCCAGTAGTATTGGGGGAACAGATACGCAGTATTTT. Residues: CASSIGGTDTQYF.

The chain recombines TRBV7-8 with TRBJ2-3, with a possible D match to TRBD2 (7 bases). The V end lost 3 bases, the J end lost 7 bases, and 14 bases lay between the germline ends. Germline values: CDR1 SGHVS, CDR2 FQNEAQ. The CDR3 loop spans 14 amino acids. The CDR3 spells CASSLMRGRNTQYF. The DNA of the CDR3 is TGTGCCAGCAGCTTGATGCGGGGGCGAAATACGCAGTATTTT.

The J gene is TRBJ2-3, the V gene TRBV2; D is undetermined. The CDR3 consists of 13 residues. Trimming pared 4 bases from V and 2 bases from J, leaving 7 bases between. Germline values: CDR1 SNHLY, CDR2 FYNNEI. CDR3 amino acids: CASSGRVTDTQYF. The CDR3 nucleotides read TGTGCCAGCAGTGGAAGAGTCACAGATACGCAGTATTTT.

This rearrangement joins TRBV28 to TRBJ1-2; the D is unclear. The length of the CDR3 is 14 residues. Trimming removed 5 bases from V and 7 bases from J, with 17 bases in between. Germline V gene lookup returns CDR1 MDHEN and CDR2 SYDVKM. Written as DNA, the CDR3 is TGTGCCAGCAGTCTCTCCCCGGGCTACGGTGGCTACACCTTC. It yields the protein CASSLSPGYGGYTF.

The chain carries TRBV5-1 and TRBJ2-2; perhaps TRBD2 as D (7 bases). The CDR3 length is 17 residues. CDR1 and CDR2 (germline): SGHRS, YFSETQ. With 1 base removed from V and 2 bases from J, the gap between germline ends came to 15 bases. The CDR3 bases are TGCGCCAGCAGCTTGAGGACTAGGGGGACAAACACCGGGGAGCTGTTTTTT. It translates to CASSLRTRGTNTGELFF.

The rearrangement links TRBV6-1 to TRBJ2-7; 7 bases align to TRBD1. V dropped 0 bases and J dropped 3; count of bases not matched to a gene: 5. Germline CDR1 and CDR2: MNHNS and SASEGT. There are 15 residues in the CDR3. This CDR3 is CASSEAGQGVYEQYF. The CDR3 DNA reads as TGTGCCAGCAGTGAAGCCGGGCAGGGGGTCTACGAGCAGTACTTC.

This clone was seen a handful of times. The CDR3 region has the DNA TGTGCTAGTGGTTTGGTACAGTCGACAGAGTCCAATCAGCCCCAGCATTTT. This gives the protein CASGLVQSTESNQPQHF. The rearrangement uses TRBV12-5 and TRBJ1-5; possibly TRBD1 for D (5 bases). CDR3 size: 17 residues. Per germline, CDR1 LGHNT and CDR2 FRNRAP. The V gene lost 0 bases and the J gene lost 3 bases, with 15 bases spanning the gap. Based on the CDR3 plus reference TRBV12-5 and TRBJ1-5, the full variable domain is DARVTQTPRHKVTEMGQEVTMRCQPILGHNTVFWYRQTMMQGLELLAYFRNRAPLDDSGMPKDRFSAEMPDATLATLKIQPSEPRDSAVYFCASGLVQSTESNQPQHFGDGTRLSIL.

The chain combines TRBV21-1 with TRBJ2-7; whether TRBD1, the table's D call, matches the DNA was not checked. TRBV21-1 is classified as a pseudogene. CDR3 length: 15 amino acids. The CDR3 coding sequence is TGTGCCAGCAGCAAAGTCCGCAACAGCTCCTACGAGCAGTACTTC. Residues: CASSKVRNSSYEQYF.

There are a few counts of this clone. The chain is built from TRBV30 and TRBJ2-1; 8 positions match TRBD1. In germline, CDR1 is GTSNPN, CDR2 SVGIG (reference sequence). Trimming cost V 2 bases and J 1 base; bases outside gene matches: 4. This CDR3 has 15 residues. CDR3 nucleotide sequence: TGTGCCTGGAGTTCGGGACAGGCGTCCTACAATGAGCAGTTCTTC. This encodes CAWSSGQASYNEQFF.